This T cell receptor (beta chain) was identified during a study of cytomegalovirus exposure and HLA in healthy donors (dated by TCRdb to 2017 to 2019). Regarding the research as a whole: According to an earlier analysis of a few hundred of the donors, about 180 million T cells yielded some 120 million unique TCR beta sequences and roughly 280 Gb of sequence data. Among almost 400 genotyped donors of the cohort, an average of around 240,000 unique TCR beta nucleotide sequences were sequenced per donor, roughly 20% of them non-productive. Alongside the repertoire data, information on donor age, sex, ethnicity and CMV serostatus was compiled. To predict cytomegalovirus infection status, the study combined high-throughput TCR immunosequencing, statistical association of individual TCRs with disease status, and machine learning. The aim of the study was to test whether cataloging public T cell receptors could identify signatures of past pathogen exposure. Rather than drawing on any new phenotypic data, the later analysis identified candidate immune exposures from TCR beta sequences and the way those sequences occurred across donors. Every repertoire in the discovery cohort had been generated on one and the same sequencing platform. A handful of DR-DQ haplotypes were handled as single units for association and clustering because linkage in the cohort was strong. Besides the first cohort of 666 subjects, a separate validation cohort made up of 120 different subjects was used. An early release covering about 600 HLA-typed donors comprised roughly 300 gigabases of sequencing data and 65 million to 100 million unique TCR sequences. The study used immunosequencing to profile the T cell repertoires of approximately 650 subjects and linked those repertoires to cytomegalovirus serostatus. In a later analysis, previously published TCR beta repertoires from fewer than 750 donors were re-analyzed and high-resolution HLA genotyping was added so that TCR occurrence patterns could be studied. The number of typed donors differed by locus: about 629-640 for A, B, C, DRB1 and DQB1; approximately 520 for DQA1; approximately 600 for DPA1; and 400 to 480 for DPB1. HLA typing covered class I and class II loci at four-digit resolution. To decide whether each TCR beta V gene segment behaved as functional or pseudogenic, an earlier analysis of some 540 of the donors relied on high-throughput TCR beta sequencing. A later genetic analysis used genome-wide SNP genotypes for about 65% of the 666 donors, treating that subset as a discovery cohort. Among the roughly 400 genotyped donors, about 85% belonged to the genetic ancestry cluster associated with self-reported Caucasian donors.

Preparation of the library involved the immunoSEQ multiplex PCR assay. The multiplex PCR relied on a mix of 60 forward primers for TCR Vbeta segments and 13 reverse primers for TCR Jbeta segments. Amplification of the CDR3 region of rearranged TCR beta genes was performed with a multiplex PCR assay on genomic DNA. On the Illumina HiSeq System, the amplified TCR beta libraries were sequenced as 87-base-pair reads. The original pipeline was this. A later analysis tallied roughly 76 million unique TCR beta chains across the 600 to 700 repertoires, and around 9.9 million of those chains were shared by two or more donors. Raw reads were error-corrected and collapsed into unique sequences with a nearest-neighbor algorithm that merged closely related sequences to remove PCR and sequencing errors. CDR3 sequences were aligned to IMGT reference sequences to assign V, D and J gene segments. For a sequence to be retained, a match of at least six nucleotides was required to both a V gene segment and a J gene segment. A rearrangement was called productive if the CDR3 had no stop codons and remained in frame with V and J, and every other rearrangement was called non-productive. CDR3 was defined by IMGT convention, running from the second conserved V-encoded cysteine to the conserved J-encoded phenylalanine. Sequences without an unambiguous match to a single V gene segment were excluded from the earlier analysis of 587 of the donors. An earlier analysis of approximately 590 of the donors called V segments functional above 56.7% productive rearrangements and segregating when the between-donor standard deviation exceeded 5%. A statistical classification framework was built to diagnose cytomegalovirus status from the catalog of TCR beta chain sequences. A later analysis assigned V and J genes by comparing TCR nucleotide sequences with IMGT/GENE-DB human TR gene sequences. A later analysis assigned CDR3 sequences and most-parsimonious VDJ recombination scenarios with the TCRdist pipeline. A later analysis defined each TCR beta chain by its CDR3 amino acid sequence plus V-gene family, and excluded reads lacking a unique V-gene family. A later analysis removed 550 to 700 highly shared, low-generation-probability nucleotide sequences to deal with suspected cross-contamination and a sequencing artifact. In a later analysis, a clonal expansion index for each public chain was calculated from normalized within-repertoire ranks of inferred template counts. Generation probabilities in a later analysis came from a VDJ recombination model fitted to out-of-frame rearrangements, and those results were checked against IGoR. In a later analysis, hypergeometric tests were used to score TCR-TCR, TCR-HLA and TCR-CMV co-occurrence, with a repertoire-size bias correction applied to TCR pairs. In a later analysis, false discovery rates were estimated by permuting HLA or CMV assignments 20 times. A later analysis grouped co-occurring TCRs with DBSCAN, adding TCRdist sequence similarity when clustering within HLA-allele-positive subsets. Repertoires with fewer than 30,000 or more than 120,000 public chains, plus five repertoires with anomalous nucleotide sharing, were excluded from co-occurrence clustering. TCRdb retrieved this table from immuneACCESS and kept in-frame rearrangements only. Not all clones are present; in checked studies, unresolved V genes account for under half, and no reason is known for the remainder. The DNA was the basis for D and trimming; V, J and clone size are from that table. A total of some 110,000 clones appear in this sample, 78% of them only once. The ten largest account for 3% to 4.5% of the sample.

General conclusions and limits of the study: The presence/absence analyses assumed that sequencing depth was roughly uniform across donors, and that assumption may not be true. A few of the identified cytomegalovirus-associated TCR beta chains were confirmed in vitro to be specific for cytomegalovirus antigens. Because some donors lacked HLA typing at each locus, the association tests relied only on the typed subset. A later analysis found that HLA-associated TCR beta chains were more clonally expanded and had lower generation probabilities than equally common non-associated chains. An earlier analysis of 587 of the donors showed that most TCR beta V segments appeared in productive rearrangements either about 90% or about 30% of the time, which broadly matched IMGT annotations. In this cohort, only TCR beta chains were sequenced, and detectable features were limited by the absence of alpha or paired-chain data. Most CMV-associated TCR beta chains appeared to be HLA-restricted in a later analysis, and the HLA associations seemed to be driven largely by CMV exposure. When HLA alleles, especially DR and DQ, strongly co-occurred, attributing TCR associations to individual alleles was difficult. Correlated functional status among segregating V segments might be attributable to linkage disequilibrium, but an unknown experimental factor could not be ruled out. V-gene and J-gene trimming of TCR beta chains was associated with a missense DCLRE1C variant in a later genetic analysis, and the association was replicated in an independent cohort. The authors suggested that the approach could potentially be generalized to other disease states and immunological phenotypes. In both the original and validation cohorts, the classifier was reported to diagnose cytomegalovirus status with high specificity and sensitivity. In a later analysis, TCR association rates were found to vary across HLA loci, with the most associated TCRs seen for DRB1 alleles and the fewest for HLA-C alleles. A further reported finding was that TCR beta sequences accurately predicted the HLA-A and HLA-B alleles for most subjects in the first cohort. Roughly 15 rarely observed V segments, including chromosome 9 orphons, were excluded from the earlier analysis of several hundred of the donors because counts were too low. CMV serostatus was the only immune exposure information available for the cohort. Most TCR sequences were seen in very few donors, while some public TCRs were found in many individuals. A later analysis reported that several top co-occurrence clusters appeared linked to parvovirus B19, influenza, CMV and Epstein-Barr virus. A later genetic analysis reported fewer N-insertions in productive TCRs among donors in an Asian-associated ancestry cluster than the roughly 620-donor mean. The study gave a list of roughly 150 TCR beta chains associated with cytomegalovirus. A group of highly shared sequence variants was considered likely to be a technical artifact of the sequencing pipeline. The 87-base-pair reads could not distinguish some IMGT-functional V segments, including TRBV6-2 and TRBV6-3, so those segments were excluded. At a false discovery rate of 0.05, a later analysis linked 15,000 to 20,000 TCR beta sequences to specific HLA alleles.

In total, about 650 healthy bone marrow donors made up the cohort. At the time of sampling, all cohort members were nominally healthy, though unrecorded immune exposures were likely present. The donor was CMV seronegative and belonged to the group of roughly 330 seronegative cohort members. A peripheral blood sample was collected from each donor, and TCR beta sequencing was performed on peripheral blood mononuclear cells. The Qiagen DNeasy Blood Extraction Kit was used to extract genomic DNA from the blood cell samples. Compared with germline, V lacks 1 base and J lacks 8 bases; bases without a gene match: 5. CDR1 SGHRS and CDR2 YFSETQ were looked up in the germline V gene. Spanning cysteine to phenylalanine, the CDR3 consists of 14 amino acids. Only the CDR3 DNA stays, 42 bases, in frame from base 1. Remarks on this clone: The specificity of this receptor is unknown. The record has no base qualities; no much larger clone is one base away.

Sequencing was performed on PBMCs. This TCR derives from a man aged 40-50 years in good health and CMV-seronegative. The sequence is built from TRBV5-1 and TRBJ2-1; TRBD2 aligns with 8 central bases. The CDR3 sequence is CASSLSGGAHEQFF. DNA sequence: TGCGCCAGCAGCTTGTCGGGGGGGGCTCATGAGCAGTTCTTC. The full variable domain, completed from the reference TRBV5-1 and TRBJ2-1 proteins outside the CDR3, reads KAGVTQTPRYLIKTRGQQVTLSCSPISGHRSVSWYQQTPGQGLQFLFEYFSETQRNKGNFPGRFSGRQFSNSRSEMNVSTLELGDSALYLCASSLSGGAHEQFFGPGTRLTVL.